This T cell receptor (beta chain) was profiled in a study of OX40 agonist ivuxolimab in advanced cancers. Method: immunoSEQ multiplex PCR; TCRdb's copy keeps in-frame clones and lacks some. The sample consists of around 94,000 clones, 70% to 90% of them appearing once. A remark on this clone: What it recognizes is unknown.

Whole-study findings and limits: Clonal expansion from baseline to week 6 occurred in both CD4+ and CD8+ T cells.

The sample consisted of CD4+ or CD8+ T cells sorted from blood, taken in a trial of the OX40 agonist ivuxolimab. This TCR was recovered from an adult with an advanced solid tumor such as melanoma, head and neck, liver or kidney cancer.

CDR3 amino acids: CATSRDEATNEKLFF. Here the CDR3 DNA reads TGTGCCACCAGCAGAGACGAAGCAACTAATGAAAAACTGTTTTTT. V gene TRBV15 combines with J gene TRBJ1-4; no firm D call. CDR1 is LNHNV and CDR2 is YYDKDF in the germline V gene (reference sequence). The CDR3 covers 15 residues. V shed 0 bases and J shed 0 bases, with 5 bases lying between them. Using reference TRBV15 and TRBJ1-4 for the parts outside the CDR3, the full variable domain is DAMVIQNPRYQVTQFGKPVTLSCSQTLNHNVMYWYQQKSSQAPKLLFHYYDKDFNNEADTPDNFQSRRPNTSFCFLDIRSPGLGDTAMYLCATSRDEATNEKLFFGSGTQLSVL.